Listed here are 32 T cell receptor beta chains from one sample, sequenced in a study of naive and memory T cell subsets. TCR cDNA received a 3' ligated oligonucleotide that carried a UMI. Ligated cDNA underwent four rounds of PCR with nested alpha and beta constant region primers and SP2. Using its own MiXCR run on the 5' RACE reads, TCRdb lists one record per CDR3 protein. The data hold about 62,000 distinct CDR3 sequences, with around 8% observed a single time. These receptors all come from a female donor in good health.

This clonotype came up many times. V and J are TRBV7-2 and TRBJ2-1; 7 bases map to TRBD2. The length of the CDR3 is 15 residues. V shed 2 bases and J 4 bases; nucleotides not matched to a gene: 5. Germline loops: CDR1 SGHTA, CDR2 FQGNSA. In DNA, the CDR3 is TGTGCCAGCAGCTTACCGGGACTACAATACAATGAGCAGTTCTTC. Its translation: CASSLPGLQYNEQFF. Drawing the rest from reference TRBV7-2 and TRBJ2-1, the complete variable domain is GAGVSQSPSNKVTEKGKDVELRCDPISGHTALYWYRQSLGQGLEFLIYFQGNSAPDKSGLPSDRFSAERTGGSVSTLTIQRTQQEDSAVYLCASSLPGLQYNEQFFGPGTRLTVL.

The V gene is TRBV2, the J gene TRBJ2-6, with TRBD1 as a possible D gene (6 bases). This CDR3 has 16 residues. Germline V CDR1 and CDR2: SNHLY, FYNNEI. Deletions cut 5 bases from V and 0 bases from J, with 11 bases between. The CDR3 sequence is CASSPGQFSGANVLTF. The CDR3 DNA sequence: TGTGCCAGCAGTCCCGGACAGTTCTCTGGGGCCAACGTCCTGACTTTC.

This clonotype was observed at least ten times. The chain has TRBV6-6 and TRBJ2-7; perhaps TRBD1 as D (5 bases). V was pared by 6 bases and J by 0 bases, with 21 bases between. The CDR3 covers 17 residues. Per germline, CDR1 MNHNY and CDR2 SVGAGI (reference sequence). The CDR3: CASRGVPSGRSSYEQYF. In DNA, the CDR3 is TGTGCCAGCAGAGGGGTTCCTTCCGGACGAAGCTCCTACGAGCAGTACTTC.

This clonotype was observed at least ten times. The chain links TRBV9 to TRBJ1-6; maybe TRBD1 (5 bases). V shed 7 bases and J shed 10 bases, with 18 bases lying between them. The CDR3 covers 14 residues. Looked up from germline, CDR1 is SGDLS and CDR2 is YYNGEE. The CDR3 DNA reads as TGTGCCAGCGGCCGGCAGGGAGTAGACTCACCCCTCCACTTT. It codes for CASGRQGVDSPLHF.

The CDR3 DNA reads TGTGCCAGCAGTCAAGGGACTAGCGGGAGTCATGAGCAGTTCTTC. As protein: CASSQGTSGSHEQFF. This chain uses TRBV27 with TRBJ2-1, with 14 bases lining up with TRBD2. V shed 5 bases, J shed 8 bases, and the junction held 5 bases outside the gene matches. Germline lookup yields CDR1 MNHEY and CDR2 SMNVEV (reference sequence). The length of the CDR3 is 15 residues.

The rearrangement joins TRBV29-1 to TRBJ2-1; possible D gene TRBD2, 6 bases. Trimming left V 2 bases short and J 0 bases short, with 14 bases between. CDR3 length: 16 residues. Looked up from germline, CDR1 is SQVTM and CDR2 is ANQGSEA. The CDR3 reads CSVEFYGGNSYNEQFF. The DNA for the CDR3 is TGCAGCGTTGAATTTTATGGGGGGAACTCCTACAATGAGCAGTTCTTC.

The sample holds many counts of this clonotype. This chain uses TRBV6-5 with TRBJ1-4, with D hard to call. Germline-derived CDR1 and CDR2 are MNHEY and SVGAGI. V was clipped by 0 bases and J by 4 bases, with 12 bases between them. This CDR3 spans 16 amino acids. The DNA of the CDR3 is TGTGCCAGCAGTTACTCAACGGTTTCCGTTAATGAAAAACTGTTTTTT. Its translation is CASSYSTVSVNEKLFF.

This clonotype was seen only a few times. The J gene is TRBJ1-3, the V gene TRBV18; D is uncertain. The CDR3 is 12 amino acids. CDR1 is KGHSH and CDR2 is LQKENI in the germline V gene. Trimming took 6 bases from V and 8 from J, leaving 11 bases between them. The CDR3 sequence: CASSPEGDTIYF. In nucleotides, the CDR3 is TGTGCCAGCTCCCCGGAGGGAGACACCATATATTTT.

J is TRBJ2-7 and V is TRBV20-1, with unresolved D. CDR1 is DFQATT, CDR2 SNEGSKA, per germline (reference sequence). The CDR3 totals 13 residues. V was clipped by 0 bases and J by 0 bases, with 6 bases between them. CDR3 coding DNA: TGCAGTGCTAGAGACTATCTCTCCTACGAGCAGTACTTC. Its protein is CSARDYLSYEQYF.

A remark on this clonotype: Likely a read error: the CDR3 ends without its conserved phenylalanine or tryptophan. CDR3 loop: CASSLLRPYEQYI. Written as DNA, the CDR3 is TGTGCCAGCAGTTTACTTCGCCCCTACGAGCAGTACATC. The V call is TRBV28, the J call TRBJ2-7; D gene uncertain. There are 13 residues in the CDR3. V dropped 2 bases and J dropped 2 bases, with 7 bases sitting between them. Per germline, CDR1 MDHEN and CDR2 SYDVKM.

The chain employs TRBV2 and TRBJ1-5, with D tentatively TRBD1 (6 bases). The V gene's germline CDR1 is SNHLY and CDR2 FYNNEI. This CDR3 is built from 14 residues. Trimming removed 2 bases from V and 7 bases from J, with 12 bases in between. CDR3 sequence reads: CASSERTGSQPQHF. The CDR3 nucleotides are TGTGCCAGCAGTGAAAGAACAGGGAGCCAGCCCCAGCATTTT.

This chain connects TRBV11-2 to TRBJ2-7; tentative D call: TRBD2 (6 bases). The CDR3 spans 11 residues. The ends were cut back, 10 bases at V and 7 bases at J, with 14 bases in the middle. Per germline, CDR1 SGHAT and CDR2 FQNNGV. The chain's CDR3 is CATRLVVEQYF. CDR3 nucleotides: TGTGCCACCAGACTAGTGGTTGAGCAGTACTTC. Combining the CDR3 with reference TRBV11-2 and TRBJ2-7 gives the whole variable domain EAGVAQSPRYKIIEKRQSVAFWCNPISGHATLYWYQQILGQGPKLLIQFQNNGVVDDSQLPKDRFSAERLKGVDSTLKIQPAKLEDSAVYLCATRLVVEQYFGPGTRLTVT.

This clonotype was observed at least ten times. The V call is TRBV5-6, the J call TRBJ2-1; D gene uncertain. The CDR3 is 11 residues long. Trimming stripped 4 bases from V and 5 bases from J, with 4 bases between. Germline-derived CDR1 and CDR2 are SGHDT and YYEEEE. CDR3 nucleotides: TGTGCCAGCAGCCTGAACAATGAGCAGTTCTTC. This encodes CASSLNNEQFF.

The chain links TRBV10-3 to TRBJ2-7, with D maybe TRBD2 (6 bases). The CDR3 is 11 residues long. The V gene lost 3 bases and the J gene lost 13 bases, with 13 bases spanning the gap. Germline V CDR1 and CDR2: ENHRY, SYGVKD. The CDR3 coding sequence is TGTGCCATCAGTGACCGGGGAGGTAGTTACTTC. Amino acid sequence: CAISDRGGSYF.

This clonotype was recorded once. This rearrangement joins TRBV4-1 to TRBJ2-3; 7 bases fit TRBD2. Per germline, CDR1 MGHRA and CDR2 YSYEKL. With V trimmed by 1 base and J by 3 bases, 4 bases remained unmatched. There are 15 residues in the CDR3. CDR3 region: CASSQVTSETDTQYF. The CDR3 DNA is TGCGCCAGCAGCCAAGTAACTAGCGAAACAGATACGCAGTATTTT.

The V and J genes are TRBV12-3 or TRBV12-4 and TRBJ1-2; D not certain. V was pared by 7 bases and J by 4 bases, with 16 bases between. This CDR3 is built from 14 residues. The CDR3 nucleotides read TGTGCCAGCATGTTTCTTTGGGTGACCTATGGCTACACCTTC. It translates to CASMFLWVTYGYTF.

This clonotype was observed many times. This chain uses TRBV7-9 with TRBJ1-2; the D is unclear. The CDR3 has 13 amino acids. Germline loops: CDR1 SEHNR, CDR2 FQNEAQ (reference sequence). V lost 5 bases to trimming and J lost 2 bases, with 9 bases between them. CDR3 bases: TGTGCCAGCAGCCCAACAGTGAACTATGGCTACACCTTC. Translated: CASSPTVNYGYTF.

In this sample, this clonotype turned up many times. V gene TRBV5-1 combines with J gene TRBJ2-7; TRBD2 is a possible D gene (6 bases). This CDR3 contains 14 residues. V lost 0 bases, J lost 8 bases, and 15 bases lay in between. Germline V lookup: CDR1 SGHRS, CDR2 YFSETQ. The CDR3 here is CASSLARGIGKQYF. As DNA, the CDR3 is TGCGCCAGCAGCTTGGCTCGCGGGATCGGCAAGCAGTACTTC.

Notes on this clonotype: The junction departs from the called germline gene at one end, perhaps through a read error. The rearrangement links TRBV5-1 to TRBJ1-2; a possible D gene is TRBD1 (6 bases). The CDR3 extends over 15 amino acids. CDR1 SGHRS and CDR2 YFSETQ come from the germline V gene. The CDR3 nucleotides read TGCGCCAGCAGCCCTACCTGGGGGGGGCTGGATGGCGACACCTTC. It specifies CASSPTWGGLDGDTF.

Points on this clonotype: At one end the junction does not follow the germline gene, possibly because of a read error. The V and J genes are TRBV11-2 and TRBJ2-1; D is unclear. The germline CDR1 and CDR2 sequences are SGHAT and FQNNGV. The CDR3 loop spans 15 amino acids. The CDR3 region has the DNA TGTGCCAGTGGCCCCAAAGCGCGAACTTACAATGAGCGGTTCTTC. It is translated as CASGPKARTYNERFF.

This clonotype was found many times. J is TRBJ2-7 and V is TRBV29-1; no clear D. CDR3 length: 15 residues. Trimming pared 0 bases from V and 0 bases from J, leaving 12 bases between. Germline values: CDR1 SQVTM, CDR2 ANQGSEA. CDR3 region: CSVEESGRVSYEQYF. CDR3 in DNA: TGCAGCGTTGAAGAATCTGGACGGGTCTCCTACGAGCAGTACTTC.

The table lists this clonotype with a few counts. This chain links TRBV4-2 with TRBJ2-7; TRBD2 matches at 12 bases. The CDR3 has 17 residues. Germline V gene sequence: CDR1 LGHNA, CDR2 YNFKEQ. The V gene end was trimmed by 4 bases and the J gene end by 3 bases; junction bases not matched to a gene: 10. The CDR3 region is CASSPSPWTSGNYEQYF. The CDR3 region has the DNA TGTGCCAGCAGCCCCTCGCCCTGGACTAGCGGGAACTACGAGCAGTACTTC.

This clonotype showed up many times. The rearrangement links TRBV19 to TRBJ1-4; TRBD1 might be the D (6 bases). The V end lost 3 bases, the J end lost 0 bases, and 14 bases lay between the germline ends. CDR1 and CDR2 from the germline V gene are LNHDA and SQIVND (reference sequence). The CDR3 is 17 amino acids. The CDR3 bases are TGTGCCAGTAGTATCCTCCCAGGGGATACAACTAATGAAAAACTGTTTTTT. Its translation: CASSILPGDTTNEKLFF.

J is TRBJ2-1 and V is TRBV11-1; tentatively, D is TRBD1 or TRBD2 (6 bases each). V dropped 9 bases and J dropped 1 base, with 16 bases sitting between them. CDR1 SGHAT and CDR2 FQDESV come from the germline V gene (reference sequence). The CDR3 sequence is 15 residues long. The CDR3 spells CASTGRSNSYNEQFF. CDR3 DNA sequence: TGTGCCAGTACAGGGAGGAGCAATTCCTACAATGAGCAGTTCTTC.

V and J are TRBV18 and TRBJ1-1, with D possibly being TRBD1 (6 bases). The CDR3 runs 14 residues. V was cut by 0 bases and J by 8 bases, with 13 bases left in between. The germline CDR1 and CDR2 sequences are KGHSH and LQKENI. The CDR3 sequence: CASSPPGQRGEAFF. The CDR3 DNA sequence: TGTGCCAGCTCACCACCGGGCCAGAGGGGGGAAGCTTTCTTT.

This clonotype was observed many times. The chain joins TRBV2 to TRBJ1-1; weak D call: TRBD1 (5 bases). Germline CDR1 SNHLY, CDR2 FYNNEI. V was shortened by 9 bases and J by 8 bases, with 16 bases between the two germline ends. This CDR3 is built from 12 residues. As DNA, the CDR3 is TGTGCCAGACAAAGGGGTTTCCCCGAAGCTTTCTTT. It encodes CARQRGFPEAFF.

This clonotype has only a few counts. The chain joins TRBV24-1 to TRBJ2-1; TRBD1 matches at 8 bases. V dropped 4 bases and J dropped 4; count of bases not matched to a gene: 8. Germline CDR1 reads KGHDR; CDR2 reads SFDVKD. The CDR3 loop spans 16 amino acids. DNA for the CDR3: TGTGCCACCAGTGACGGAGGACAGGGCATATACAATGAGCAGTTCTTC. Translation: CATSDGGQGIYNEQFF.

The CDR3 is CASRSGTSSNTYEQYF. The CDR3 DNA reads TGTGCCAGCAGATCTGGGACTAGCTCCAATACCTACGAGCAGTACTTC. V gene TRBV6-5 combines with J gene TRBJ2-7, with TRBD2 matching over 9 bases. The length of the CDR3 is 16 residues. CDR1 is MNHEY, CDR2 SVGAGI, per germline. V shed 6 bases, J shed 2 bases, and the junction held 11 bases outside the gene matches.

This clonotype appeared a few times. The chain joins TRBV12-3 or TRBV12-4 to TRBJ2-3, with TRBD2 identical over 7 bases. The J segment lost 4 bases and the V segment lost 5 bases, leaving 12 bases of the junction unmatched. The length of the CDR3 is 16 residues. The DNA for the CDR3 is TGTGCCAGCAGTCCCAAACAGCGGGAATTACCAGATACGCAGTATTTT. It yields the protein CASSPKQRELPDTQYF.

This clonotype was found many times. The chain uses TRBV20-1 and TRBJ1-6; the D gene is possibly TRBD1 (5 bases). This CDR3 contains 13 residues. The germline V gene encodes CDR1 DFQATT and CDR2 SNEGSKA (reference sequence). The V end lost 6 bases, the J end lost 9 bases, and 15 bases lay between the germline ends. CDR3 DNA: TGCAGTGCAAAAGTAAAAACAGGTTCACCCCTCCACTTT. This sequence encodes CSAKVKTGSPLHF.

This clonotype was counted a few times. The rearrangement uses TRBV9 and TRBJ2-1; 10 nucleotides agree with TRBD2. The V gene end was trimmed by 5 bases and the J gene end by 9 bases; junction bases not matched to a gene: 8. CDR3 length: 14 residues. In germline, CDR1 is SGDLS, CDR2 YYNGEE. In nucleotides, the CDR3 is TGTGCCAGCAGTCTAGCGGTAGCGGGAGGTGAGCAGTTCTTC. Residues: CASSLAVAGGEQFF.

This clonotype was seen a handful of times. The V call is TRBV28, the J call TRBJ1-2; 7 bases are a match to TRBD1. V was clipped by 7 bases and J by 4 bases; unmatched bases: 9. The CDR3 length is 14 residues. Germline lookup yields CDR1 MDHEN and CDR2 SYDVKM. The CDR3 here is CASTQGGRSYGYTF. CDR3 bases: TGTGCCAGCACCCAGGGGGGGCGCAGCTATGGCTACACCTTC.